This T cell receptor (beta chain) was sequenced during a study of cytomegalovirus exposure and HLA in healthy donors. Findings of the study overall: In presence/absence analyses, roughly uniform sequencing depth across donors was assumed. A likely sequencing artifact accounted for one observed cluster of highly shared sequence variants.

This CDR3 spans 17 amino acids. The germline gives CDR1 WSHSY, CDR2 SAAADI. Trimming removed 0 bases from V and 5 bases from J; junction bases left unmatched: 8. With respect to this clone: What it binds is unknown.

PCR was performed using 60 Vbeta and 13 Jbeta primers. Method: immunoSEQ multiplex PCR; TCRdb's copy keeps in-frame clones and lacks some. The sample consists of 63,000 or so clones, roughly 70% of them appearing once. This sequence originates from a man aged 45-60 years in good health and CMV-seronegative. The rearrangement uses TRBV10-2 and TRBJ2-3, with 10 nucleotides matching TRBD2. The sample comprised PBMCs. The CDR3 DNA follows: TGCGCCAGCAGTGAGTCGACTCGAGTAGCGGGGGGAGATACGCAGTATTTT. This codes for CASSESTRVAGGDTQYF.